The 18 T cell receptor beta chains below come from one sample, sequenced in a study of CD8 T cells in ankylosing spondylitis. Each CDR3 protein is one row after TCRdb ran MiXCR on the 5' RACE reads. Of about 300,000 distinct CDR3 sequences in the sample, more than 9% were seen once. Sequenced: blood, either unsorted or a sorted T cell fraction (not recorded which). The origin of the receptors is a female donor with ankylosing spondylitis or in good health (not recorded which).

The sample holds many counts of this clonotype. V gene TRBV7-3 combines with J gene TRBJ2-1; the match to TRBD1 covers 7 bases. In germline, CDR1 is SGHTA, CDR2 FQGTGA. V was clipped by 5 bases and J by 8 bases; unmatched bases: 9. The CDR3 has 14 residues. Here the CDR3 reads CASSVDRDIDEQFF. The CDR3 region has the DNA TGTGCCAGCAGCGTTGACAGGGACATCGATGAGCAGTTCTTC. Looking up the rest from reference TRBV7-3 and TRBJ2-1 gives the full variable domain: GAGVSQTPSNKVTEKGKYVELRCDPISGHTALYWYRQSLGQGPEFLIYFQGTGAADDSGLPNDRFFAVRPEGSVSTLKIQRTERGDSAVYLCASSVDRDIDEQFFGPGTRLTVL.

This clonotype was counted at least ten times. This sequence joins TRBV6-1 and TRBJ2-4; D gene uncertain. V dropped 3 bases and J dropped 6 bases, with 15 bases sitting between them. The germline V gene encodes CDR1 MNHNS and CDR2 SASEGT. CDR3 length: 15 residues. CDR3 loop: CASSELKGSGNIQYF. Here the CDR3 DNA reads TGTGCCAGCAGTGAGTTAAAGGGATCGGGAAACATTCAGTACTTC.

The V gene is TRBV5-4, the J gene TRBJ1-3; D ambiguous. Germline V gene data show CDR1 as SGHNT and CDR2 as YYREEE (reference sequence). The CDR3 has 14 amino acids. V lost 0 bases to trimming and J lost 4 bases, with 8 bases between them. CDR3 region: CASSLATAGNTIYF. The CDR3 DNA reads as TGTGCCAGCAGCTTGGCGACGGCGGGAAACACCATATATTTT.

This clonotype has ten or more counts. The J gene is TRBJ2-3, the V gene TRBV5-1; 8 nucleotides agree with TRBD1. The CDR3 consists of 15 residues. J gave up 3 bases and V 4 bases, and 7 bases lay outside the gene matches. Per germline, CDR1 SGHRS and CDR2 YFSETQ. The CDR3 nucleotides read TGCGCCAGCAGCCTAAGGACAGGGAGGACAGATACGCAGTATTTT. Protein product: CASSLRTGRTDTQYF.

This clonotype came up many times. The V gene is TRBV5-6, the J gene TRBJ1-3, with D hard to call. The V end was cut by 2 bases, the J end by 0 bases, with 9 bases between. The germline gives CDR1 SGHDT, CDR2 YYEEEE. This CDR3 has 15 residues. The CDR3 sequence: CASSLLGNSGNTIYF. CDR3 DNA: TGTGCCAGCAGCTTACTAGGGAACTCTGGAAACACCATATATTTT.

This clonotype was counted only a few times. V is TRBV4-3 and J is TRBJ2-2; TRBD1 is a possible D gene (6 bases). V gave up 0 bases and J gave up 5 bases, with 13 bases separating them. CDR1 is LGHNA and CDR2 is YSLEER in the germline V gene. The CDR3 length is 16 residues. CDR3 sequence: CASSQDRGGWTGELFF. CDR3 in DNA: TGCGCCAGCAGCCAAGACAGGGGCGGTTGGACCGGGGAGCTGTTTTTT.

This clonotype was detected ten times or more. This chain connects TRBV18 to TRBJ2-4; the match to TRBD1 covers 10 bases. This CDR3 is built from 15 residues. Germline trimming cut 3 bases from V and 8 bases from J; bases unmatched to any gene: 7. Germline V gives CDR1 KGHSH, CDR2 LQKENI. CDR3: CASSPQTGGRDIQYF. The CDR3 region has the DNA TGTGCCAGCTCACCCCAGACAGGGGGCCGGGACATTCAGTACTTC.

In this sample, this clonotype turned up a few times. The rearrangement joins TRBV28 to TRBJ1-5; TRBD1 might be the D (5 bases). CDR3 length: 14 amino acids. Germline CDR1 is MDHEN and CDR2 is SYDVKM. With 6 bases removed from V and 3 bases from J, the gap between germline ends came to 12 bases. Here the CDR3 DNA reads TGTGCCAGCAGACCCGCAGGGTACAATCAGCCCCAGCATTTT. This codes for CASRPAGYNQPQHF. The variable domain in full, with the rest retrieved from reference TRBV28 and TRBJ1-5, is DVKVTQSSRYLVKRTGEKVFLECVQDMDHENMFWYRQDPGLGLRLIYFSYDVKMKEKGDIPEGYSVSREKKERFSLILESASTNQTSMYLCASRPAGYNQPQHFGDGTRLSIL.

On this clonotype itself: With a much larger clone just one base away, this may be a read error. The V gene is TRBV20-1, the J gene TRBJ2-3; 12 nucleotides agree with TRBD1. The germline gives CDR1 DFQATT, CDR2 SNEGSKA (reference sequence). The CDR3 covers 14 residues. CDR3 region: CSGLGQGARDTQDF. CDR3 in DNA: TGCAGTGGGTTGGGACAGGGGGCCCGCGATACGCAGGATTTT.

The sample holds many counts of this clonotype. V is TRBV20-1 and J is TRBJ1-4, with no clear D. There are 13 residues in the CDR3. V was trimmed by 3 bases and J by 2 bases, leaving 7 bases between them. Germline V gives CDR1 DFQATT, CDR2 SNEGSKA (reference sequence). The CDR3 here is CSASSGTNEKLFF. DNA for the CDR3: TGCAGTGCTAGCTCGGGGACTAATGAAAAACTGTTTTTT.

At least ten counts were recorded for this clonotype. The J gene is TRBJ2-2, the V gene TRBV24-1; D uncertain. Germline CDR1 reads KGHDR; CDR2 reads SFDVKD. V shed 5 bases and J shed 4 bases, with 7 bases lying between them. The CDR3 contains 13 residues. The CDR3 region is CATSALLTGELFF. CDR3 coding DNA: TGTGCCACCAGTGCCCTCCTCACCGGGGAGCTGTTTTTT.

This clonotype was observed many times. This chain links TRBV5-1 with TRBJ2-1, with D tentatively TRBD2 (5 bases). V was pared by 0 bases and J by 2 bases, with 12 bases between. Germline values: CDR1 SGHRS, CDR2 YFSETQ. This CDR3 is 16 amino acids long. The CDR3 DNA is TGCGCCAGCAGCTTGGTGTCGGGAACCACCTACAATGAGCAGTTCTTC. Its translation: CASSLVSGTTYNEQFF.

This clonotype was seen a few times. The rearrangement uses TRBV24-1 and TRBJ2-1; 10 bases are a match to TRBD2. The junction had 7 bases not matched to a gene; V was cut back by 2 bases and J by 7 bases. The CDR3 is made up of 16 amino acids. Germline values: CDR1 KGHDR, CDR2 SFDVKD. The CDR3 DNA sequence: TGTGCCACCAGTGATTGGGGTAGCGGGAGGTCGAATGAGCAGTTCTTC. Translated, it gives CATSDWGSGRSNEQFF.

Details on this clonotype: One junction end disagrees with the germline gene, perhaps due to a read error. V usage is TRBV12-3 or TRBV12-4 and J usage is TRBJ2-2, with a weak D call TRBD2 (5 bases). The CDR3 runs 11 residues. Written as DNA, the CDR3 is TGTGCCAGCAGCCTTACCGGGGAGCCGTTTTTT. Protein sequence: CASSLTGEPFF.

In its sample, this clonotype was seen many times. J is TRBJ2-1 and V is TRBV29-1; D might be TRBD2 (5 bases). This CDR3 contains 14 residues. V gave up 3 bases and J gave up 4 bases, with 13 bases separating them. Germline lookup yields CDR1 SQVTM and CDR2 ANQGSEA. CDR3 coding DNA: TGCAGCGTTGACCAATCGGGAATATACAATGAGCAGTTCTTC. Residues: CSVDQSGIYNEQFF.

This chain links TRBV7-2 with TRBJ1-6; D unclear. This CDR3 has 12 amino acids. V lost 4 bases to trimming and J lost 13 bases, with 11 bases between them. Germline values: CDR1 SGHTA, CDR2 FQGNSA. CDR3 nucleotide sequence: TGTGCCAGCAGCTCCTATATTTCCCCCCTCCACTTT. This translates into CASSSYISPLHF.

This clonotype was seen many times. CDR3 sequence reads: CASSSTSRGNTEAFF. The CDR3 DNA sequence: TGCGCCAGCAGCTCAACGAGTAGAGGGAACACTGAAGCTTTCTTT. J is TRBJ1-1 and V is TRBV5-1, with D unresolved. This CDR3 comprises 15 residues. Trimming left V 3 bases short and J 1 base short, with 13 bases between. Germline CDR1 is SGHRS and CDR2 is YFSETQ.

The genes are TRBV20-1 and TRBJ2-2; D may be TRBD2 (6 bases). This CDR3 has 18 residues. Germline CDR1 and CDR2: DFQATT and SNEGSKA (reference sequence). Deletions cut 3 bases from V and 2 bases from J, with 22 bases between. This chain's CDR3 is CSARGGAGWMGNTGELFF. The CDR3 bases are TGCAGTGCTAGGGGCGGGGCAGGGTGGATGGGCAACACCGGGGAGCTGTTTTTT.